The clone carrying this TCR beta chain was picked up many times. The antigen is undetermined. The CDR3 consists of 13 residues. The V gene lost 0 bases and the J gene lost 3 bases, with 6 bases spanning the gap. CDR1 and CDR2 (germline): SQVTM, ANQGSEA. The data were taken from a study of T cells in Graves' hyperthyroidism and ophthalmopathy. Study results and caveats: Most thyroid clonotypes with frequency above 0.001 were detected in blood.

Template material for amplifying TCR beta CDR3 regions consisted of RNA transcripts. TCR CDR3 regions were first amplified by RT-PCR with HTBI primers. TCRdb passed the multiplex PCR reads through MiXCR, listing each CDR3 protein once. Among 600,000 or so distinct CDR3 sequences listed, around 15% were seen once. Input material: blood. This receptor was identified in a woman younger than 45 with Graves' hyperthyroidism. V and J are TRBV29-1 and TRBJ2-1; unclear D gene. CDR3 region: CSVEDSFYNEQFF. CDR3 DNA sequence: TGCAGCGTTGAAGATTCCTTCTACAATGAGCAGTTCTTC.